This is a list of T cell receptor beta chains from one sample in a study of PD-1 blockade in classical Hodgkin lymphoma. Method: immunoSEQ multiplex PCR; TCRdb's copy keeps in-frame clones and lacks some. This sample has roughly 14,000 clones, with roughly 80% found just once. This specimen consisted of peripheral blood mononuclear cells (PBMCs), obtained before the second cycle of nivolumab. The origin of the receptors is a human donor with classical Hodgkin lymphoma. CDR3s include the opening cysteine and the closing phenylalanine or tryptophan. A D gene is named only where the DNA matches it firmly. The size of a clone is reported for some rows only, either as once, few or many, or as a class for expanded clones.

clone size,D gene,V gene,J gene,CDR3 DNA,CDR3 protein
few,.,TRBV2,TRBJ2-1,TGTGCCAGCAGTGTTACTAGGGGCAATGAGCAGTTCTTC,CASSVTRGNEQFF
.,TRBD1,TRBV29-1,TRBJ1-2,TGCAGCGTAGGGACAGGGTTTAACTATGGCTACACCTTC,CSVGTGFNYGYTF
.,.,TRBV12-5,TRBJ2-1,TGTGCTAGTGGTTTGGTACCCAGGGTGGGGGGCTCGGACAATGAGCAGTTCTTC,CASGLVPRVGGSDNEQFF
.,.,TRBV27,TRBJ1-5,TGTGCCAGCCGTAGGATTTTCAGGGGCCATAGCAATCAGCCCCAGCATTTT,CASRRIFRGHSNQPQHF
.,.,TRBV4-3,TRBJ2-3,TGCGCCAGCAGCCAAGTAATTGTAGGGATAGTAAGTGGGGCTAGCACAGATACGCAGTATTTT,CASSQVIVGIVSGASTDTQYF
.,.,TRBV5-1,TRBJ2-2,TGCGCCAGCAGCCCGGGTGTCATCGGGGAGCTGTTTTTT,CASSPGVIGELFF
.,TRBD1,TRBV11-3,TRBJ1-6,TGTGCCAGCAGCTTATCCAGGGGGGGTTCACCCCTCCACTTT,CASSLSRGGSPLHF
.,TRBD1,TRBV7-9,TRBJ1-3,TGTGCCAGCAGCTTGGACAGGGTTGGAAACACCATATATTTT,CASSLDRVGNTIYF
.,TRBD1,TRBV2,TRBJ2-5,TGTGCCAGCAGCGGACAGGGTGAGACCCAGTACTTC,CASSGQGETQYF
.,.,TRBV6-5,TRBJ1-3,TGTGCCAGCAGTTACTCGAGCGCAGTTGGAAACACCATATATTTT,CASSYSSAVGNTIYF
.,TRBD1,TRBV7-3,TRBJ2-1,TGTGCCAGCAGCCCGGACAGGAGCCTATACAATGAGCAGTTCTTC,CASSPDRSLYNEQFF
.,.,TRBV5-5,TRBJ1-1,TGTGCCAGCAGCTTGTGGAAGTTAGGGGCGAACGGGGGAGCTTTCTTT,CASSLWKLGANGGAFF
.,.,TRBV18,TRBJ1-5,TGTGCCAGCTCACCACTGAGGGTTTTTAGCAATCAGCCCCAGCATTTT,CASSPLRVFSNQPQHF
few,.,TRBV4-3,TRBJ2-5,TGCGCCAGCAGCCAAGATTTCCCAGAGGGGGAGACCCAGTACTTC,CASSQDFPEGETQYF
.,.,TRBV7-2,TRBJ1-3,TGTGCCAGCAGCTTGGTCGTGGGGGGTGGAAACACCATATATTTT,CASSLVVGGGNTIYF
.,.,TRBV5-5,TRBJ2-7,TGTGCCAGCAGCTTTATCAGGGATGGCTCCTACGAGCAGTACTTC,CASSFIRDGSYEQYF
once,.,TRBV5-1,TRBJ1-1,TGCGCCAGCAGCTTGAGGGCCGACGGGGGTGAAGCTTTCTTT,CASSLRADGGEAFF
.,.,TRBV5-1,TRBJ2-2,TGCGCCAGCAGCTCCTCGGGAGCGAACACCGGGGAGCTGTTTTTT,CASSSSGANTGELFF
.,TRBD1,TRBV9,TRBJ1-3,TGTGCCAGCAGCGTGTCGGGACAGGGACCTGGAAACACCATATATTTT,CASSVSGQGPGNTIYF
few,.,TRBV5-4,TRBJ1-2,TGTGCCAGCAGCTCCAGGGCTAACTATGGCTACACCTTC,CASSSRANYGYTF